The clone carrying this T cell receptor (beta chain) was detected only once. This record belongs to a study of blood T cell repertoires in COVID-19. Clones were sequenced by immunoSEQ multiplex PCR, and TCRdb holds only the in-frame ones, with some missing. Here the sample spans 250,000 to 300,000 clones, approximately 91% being singletons. The TCR comes from a woman aged 30 to 39 with acute or convalescent COVID-19. Material for sequencing was peripheral blood.

The CDR3 nucleotides read TGTGCCAGCAGTTTTCTAGCGAGAAACAATGAGCAGTTCTTC. Translation: CASSFLARNNEQFF. The V gene is TRBV27, the J gene TRBJ2-1, with D possibly TRBD2 on 6 matching bases. The CDR3 sequence is 14 residues long. The ends were cut back, 3 bases at V and 5 bases at J, with 11 bases in the middle. Germline CDR1 is MNHEY and CDR2 is SMNVEV (reference sequence).